Sequencing of this TCR beta chain was carried out in a study of long-term antiretroviral therapy in people with HIV. Notes on the study in general: Repertoires in HIV (unlike those of controls) had narrower CDR3 length ranges. Repertoire composition at all time points was dominated by clones that had expanded before ART.

Version v3.0 of the immunoSEQ assay was performed at survey level. Sequencing used immunoSEQ multiplex PCR; TCRdb keeps in-frame clones, though not all of them. The table includes about 32,000 clones, 97% detected once. Treated in the United States were all of the participants with HIV. Each sample contained roughly 0.85-10 million cryopreserved PBMC, thawed before DNA extraction. The ends were cut back, 2 bases at V and 3 bases at J, with 11 bases in the middle. This CDR3 spans 14 amino acids. CDR1 and CDR2 (germline): SGHRS, YFSETQ. Regarding this clone: Its matching antigen is unknown.

The TCR originated in a man aged 25 to 45 with HIV. This chain connects TRBV5-1 to TRBJ1-2; tentatively, D is TRBD1 (5 bases). The specimen comprised unsorted PBMCs, sampled 7.6 years after starting antiretroviral therapy. As DNA, the CDR3 is TGCGCCAGCAGCTTAGGACCGACAGACTATGGCTACACCTTC. This encodes CASSLGPTDYGYTF.